This TCR beta chain was identified in a study of blood T cell repertoires in COVID-19. Study summary: PBMCs, B-cell-depleted T cells, or T cells provided the cDNA or gDNA that made up the material.

Germline values: CDR1 LGHNA, CDR2 YSLEER. Trimming pared 0 bases from V and 7 bases from J, leaving 19 bases between. The CDR3 spans 16 residues. The study drew participants aged about 18 to 89 years from some 25 US areas. Using immunoSEQ multiplex PCR, the repertoire was profiled, and TCRdb retains in-frame clones only, with some absent. The sample records hundreds of thousands of clones, 70% to 90% being singletons. The chain couples TRBV4-3 to TRBJ2-7, with D possibly TRBD2 on 6 matching bases. The sample consisted of PBMCs or T cells enriched from blood (not recorded which). This TCR was sampled from a woman between 18 and 30 years old with acute COVID-19. The CDR3 loop is CASSQEGGLGAREQYF. The CDR3 DNA follows: TGCGCCAGCAGCCAAGAGGGGGGACTTGGTGCTAGGGAGCAGTACTTC.